The rows below give T cell receptor beta chains drawn from one sample of a study of beta chain features in type 1 diabetes. TCRdb's copy holds only in-frame clones and misses some; the assay was immunoSEQ multiplex PCR. The sample records 120,000 to 150,000 clones, under 60% being singletons. What was sequenced was Tregs from blood. These receptors originate from a man in his late teens or twenties in good health. CDR3s include the opening cysteine and the closing phenylalanine or tryptophan. D genes are given only for firm matches. For some rows the clone size is stated as once, few or many, or as a class when expanded; others skip it.

D,V,J,size,DNA,CDR3
NA,TRBV27,TRBJ2-3,few,TGTGCCAGCAGTTTATTGCGGAAGCGTAGCACAGATACGCAGTATTTT,CASSLLRKRSTDTQYF
TRBD1,TRBV7-2,TRBJ2-7,NA,TGTGCCAGCAGCTTAGACAGGGGGCTTGAGCAGTACTTC,CASSLDRGLEQYF
TRBD2,TRBV4-3,TRBJ2-1,NA,TGCGCCAGCAGCCAAGCCGGGAGGGCCCAGGGTGAGCAGTTCTTC,CASSQAGRAQGEQFF
NA,TRBV28,TRBJ1-5,NA,TGTGCCAGCAGTTTAGAGGGCTGGCGCAATCAGCCCCAGCATTTT,CASSLEGWRNQPQHF
TRBD1,TRBV4-3,TRBJ1-2,NA,TGCGCCAGCAGCCCCGGGGACAGGCATTATGGCTACACCTTC,CASSPGDRHYGYTF
TRBD2,TRBV10-3,TRBJ2-1,few,TGTGCCATCAGTGACCTTCTAGCGGGGGCTATCAATGAGCAGTTCTTC,CAISDLLAGAINEQFF
TRBD1,TRBV7-8,TRBJ2-7,few,TGTGCCAGCAGCTTAAACGGTGCAGGGGGTCAATACGAGCAGTACTTC,CASSLNGAGGQYEQYF
NA,TRBV25-1,TRBJ1-5,few,TGTGCCAGCAGTGACCCCAGGGCGGATCAGCCCCAGCATTTT,CASSDPRADQPQHF
TRBD1,TRBV6-1,TRBJ2-4,NA,TGTGCCAGCTTATGGACAGGGGCCAAAAACATTCAGTACTTC,CASLWTGAKNIQYF
TRBD1,TRBV2,TRBJ2-3,NA,TGTGCCAGCAGGACCGGGACAGGGACAGATACGCAGTATTTT,CASRTGTGTDTQYF
TRBD2,TRBV5-1,TRBJ2-7,NA,TGCGCCAGCAGCCTAGGGAGGGACGAGCAGTACTTC,CASSLGRDEQYF
NA,TRBV29-1,TRBJ2-4,NA,TGCAGCGTTCCTAAACCCTCAGCGTGCGAATGTAGAGACATTCAGTACTTC,CSVPKPSACECRDIQYF
TRBD1,TRBV11-2,TRBJ2-2,NA,TGTGCCAGCAGCTTAGAAGGGGGCGCGTTCGGCGGGGAGCTGTTTTTT,CASSLEGGAFGGELFF
NA,TRBV27,TRBJ1-3,NA,TGTGCCAGCAGCCTCTCGGGCGTGGGGGGAGGAAACACCATATATTTT,CASSLSGVGGGNTIYF
TRBD2,TRBV7-2,TRBJ2-5,NA,TGTGCCAGCAGCTCCCGACTAGCGGGAGTATCGGGAGAGACCCAGTACTTC,CASSSRLAGVSGETQYF
TRBD1,TRBV5-1,TRBJ1-6,NA,TGCGCCAGCAGGGACAGGATCTCCTATAATTCACCCCTCCACTTT,CASRDRISYNSPLHF
NA,TRBV18,TRBJ2-3,NA,TGTGCCAGCTCTCGAACTTCTAGCACAGATACGCAGTATTTT,CASSRTSSTDTQYF
NA,TRBV7-3,TRBJ2-3,NA,TGTGCCAGCAGCTTAGGTGGAGGAGGGGCAGATACGCAGTATTTT,CASSLGGGGADTQYF
TRBD2,TRBV7-2,TRBJ2-1,few,TGTGCCAGCAGCCCTAGCGGGGGTGCCTACAATGAGCAGTTCTTC,CASSPSGGAYNEQFF
NA,TRBV4-2,TRBJ1-5,few,TGTGCCAGCAGCCAACTTACAGGGACCAGTCAGCCCCAGCATTTT,CASSQLTGTSQPQHF
TRBD1,TRBV19,TRBJ2-4,few,TGTGCCAGTACCATACTAGGGGGCGACTCCAAAAACATTCAGTACTTC,CASTILGGDSKNIQYF
TRBD1,TRBV4-1,TRBJ1-1,NA,TGCGCCAGCAGCCAAGGCTGGACAGGGTGGTTCACTGAAGCTTTCTTT,CASSQGWTGWFTEAFF
TRBD1,TRBV7-2,TRBJ2-7,few,TGTGCCAGCAGCTTAGTTGGGGGACAGGGTAACTACGAGCAGTACTTC,CASSLVGGQGNYEQYF
TRBD2,TRBV6-5,TRBJ2-1,NA,TGTGCCAGCAGTTACCAGCGGGAGGCGTACAATGAGCAGTTCTTC,CASSYQREAYNEQFF
TRBD1,TRBV6-5,TRBJ2-5,NA,TGTGCCAGCAGTTACTATAGACAGGGCGGGACCCAGTACTTC,CASSYYRQGGTQYF
NA,TRBV7-9,TRBJ1-2,NA,TGTGCCAGCAACAGCCGGGTGGGGCGGACAGAGTTCTTATATGGCTACACCTTC,CASNSRVGRTEFLYGYTF
NA,TRBV7-7,TRBJ2-5,NA,TGTGCTAGCAGCTCGGACAGCCGTGATCGAGAGACCCAGTACTTC,CASSSDSRDRETQYF
TRBD1,TRBV12-5,TRBJ2-1,few,TGTGCTAGTGGGGGACAGTTGAACTACAATGAGCAGTTCTTC,CASGGQLNYNEQFF
TRBD1,TRBV9,TRBJ1-1,NA,TGTGCCAGCAGCGCCAGGGGGCTGGGTGAAGCTTTCTTT,CASSARGLGEAFF
TRBD1,TRBV7-2,TRBJ1-2,NA,TGTGCCAGCAGCCCAGGGGGCCGGAGCTATGGCTACACCTTC,CASSPGGRSYGYTF
NA,TRBV5-1,TRBJ1-3,few,TGCGCCAGCAGCCCGCTAGCGGCTGGAAACACCATATATTTT,CASSPLAAGNTIYF
TRBD1,TRBV29-1,TRBJ2-7,few,TGCAGCGTTGTAGGGACAGGCAAAGGGGGCCTCTACGAGCAGTACTTC,CSVVGTGKGGLYEQYF
NA,TRBV5-4,TRBJ2-1,NA,TGTGCCAGCAGCCCTAAGACAGGCCGGAATATTGAGCAGTTCTTC,CASSPKTGRNIEQFF
NA,TRBV28,TRBJ2-7,NA,TGTGCCAGCAGTTTATGGAGTAGTGGGGGCCCCGAGCAGTACTTC,CASSLWSSGGPEQYF
NA,TRBV5-1,TRBJ2-5,NA,TGCGCCAGCAGCTACGGGACAAAAGAGACCCAGTACTTC,CASSYGTKETQYF
TRBD2,TRBV5-6,TRBJ2-7,NA,TGTGCCAGCAGCTTGTTGTGGTTAGCGGGGACCTACGAGCAGTACTTC,CASSLLWLAGTYEQYF
TRBD2,TRBV5-1,TRBJ2-2,NA,TGCGCCAGCAGCCTAACCGGGACTAGCTCCGCCGGGGAGCTGTTTTTT,CASSLTGTSSAGELFF
NA,TRBV15,TRBJ2-5,NA,TGTGCCACCAGCAGGGGGGCCGCCGGTGGGGAGACCCAGTACTTC,CATSRGAAGGETQYF
TRBD1,TRBV7-6,TRBJ1-6,NA,TGTGCCAGCAGCAGACAGGGGGAAGGCTATAATTCACCCCTCCACTTT,CASSRQGEGYNSPLHF
NA,TRBV19,TRBJ1-6,NA,TGTGCCAGTAGGCAACCAGGGGATTCACCCCTCCACTTT,CASRQPGDSPLHF
NA,TRBV7-2,TRBJ2-2,NA,TGTGCCAGCAGCCGGACAGTCACCGGGGAGCTGTTTTTT,CASSRTVTGELFF
NA,TRBV10-3,TRBJ1-3,NA,TGTGCCATCAGCGCGGGGCCCGGAAACACCATATATTTT,CAISAGPGNTIYF
NA,TRBV7-2,TRBJ2-7,NA,TGTGCCAGCAGCGAGAGCTCCTACGAGCAGTACTTC,CASSESSYEQYF
TRBD1,TRBV7-9,TRBJ1-2,NA,TGTGCCAGCAGCTTGAGGACAGGCAAGAGTGGCTACACCTTC,CASSLRTGKSGYTF
NA,TRBV6-5,TRBJ1-1,NA,TGTGCCAGCAGATTTGTGGGGGGCACTGAAGCTTTCTTT,CASRFVGGTEAFF
NA,TRBV7-2,TRBJ1-1,NA,TGTGCCAGCAGCACCAGGGTTGGCACTGAAGCTTTCTTT,CASSTRVGTEAFF
NA,TRBV7-6,TRBJ2-1,NA,TGTGCCAGCAGCTTAAGGCGGGCAAGCTCCTACAATGAGCAGTTCTTC,CASSLRRASSYNEQFF
TRBD1,TRBV6-6,TRBJ2-5,NA,TGTGCCAGCAGTTCCGGGACAGGGGGGGAAGAGACCCAGTACTTC,CASSSGTGGEETQYF
TRBD1,TRBV10-3,TRBJ1-1,NA,TGTGCCATCAGGAGCGCTCCACAGGGGGTTAATACTGAAGCTTTCTTT,CAIRSAPQGVNTEAFF
TRBD1,TRBV7-2,TRBJ2-7,few,TGTGCCAGCAGCCTCTACCAAGGACAGGGGGCCGAGCAGTACTTC,CASSLYQGQGAEQYF
TRBD1,TRBV28,TRBJ2-7,NA,TGTGCCAGCCGGAGGTCGGGCCAGGGGGCCTACGAGCAGTACTTC,CASRRSGQGAYEQYF
NA,TRBV5-4,TRBJ2-5,NA,TGTGCCAGCAGCTTGGGGGGGGAAAAGACCCAGTACTTC,CASSLGGEKTQYF
NA,TRBV6-5,TRBJ2-7,few,TGTGCCAGCACCTGGGGGGTCGAGCAGTACTTC,CASTWGVEQYF
NA,TRBV27,TRBJ2-7,NA,TGTGCCAGCAGTTTTGACAGACATACCTACGAGCAGTACTTC,CASSFDRHTYEQYF
TRBD2,TRBV7-2,TRBJ2-3,NA,TGTGCCAGCAGCTTATATGGCGGGAGCGGGACAGATACGCAGTATTTT,CASSLYGGSGTDTQYF
NA,TRBV30,TRBJ1-2,NA,TGTGCCTGGAGGACAGGAGGTGTTGGTGGCTACACCTTC,CAWRTGGVGGYTF
TRBD1,TRBV29-1,TRBJ1-1,few,TGCAGCGTCGACGCAGGGGGCCAATCGAGAGAAGCTTTCTTT,CSVDAGGQSREAFF
TRBD2,TRBV7-9,TRBJ2-7,NA,TGTGCCAGCAGCCCCCGGGGCTGGGGAGGGGACGAGCAGTACTTC,CASSPRGWGGDEQYF
TRBD2,TRBV5-1,TRBJ2-2,NA,TGCGCCAGCAATCCGGGAGGGACCGGGGAGCTGTTTTTT,CASNPGGTGELFF